The present T cell receptor beta chain was sequenced within a study of T cell repertoires in cytomegalovirus infection. Comment on this clonotype: No antigen is known for it.

V gave up 0 bases and J gave up 5 bases, with 11 bases separating them. The CDR3 has 14 residues. Germline values: CDR1 SGHDT, CDR2 YYEEEE. MiXCR, applied by TCRdb to the reads, yields one record per CDR3 protein. The sample consists of 550,000 to 700,000 distinct CDR3 sequences, 40% of them appearing once. The sample here was cultured PBMCs, taken from culture after CMV antigen stimulation. The V and J genes are TRBV5-6 and TRBJ2-5; D ambiguous. The TCR comes from a human donor in good health (CMV status not recorded). Some clones in this sample may be carry-over from other donors' samples. The DNA of the CDR3 is TGTGCCAGCAGCTTGGAAGGGTATAAGGAGACCCAGTACTTC. Its protein product is CASSLEGYKETQYF.